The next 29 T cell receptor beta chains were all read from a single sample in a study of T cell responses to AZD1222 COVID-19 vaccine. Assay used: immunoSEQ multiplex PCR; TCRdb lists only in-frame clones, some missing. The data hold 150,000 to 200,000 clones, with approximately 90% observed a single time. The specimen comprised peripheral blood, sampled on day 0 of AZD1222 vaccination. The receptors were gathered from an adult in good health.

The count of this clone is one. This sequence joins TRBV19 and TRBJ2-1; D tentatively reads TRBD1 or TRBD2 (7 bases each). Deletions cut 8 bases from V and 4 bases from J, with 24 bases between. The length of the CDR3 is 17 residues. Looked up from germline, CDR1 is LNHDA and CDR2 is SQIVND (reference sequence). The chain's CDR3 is CASRSPGGTEPYNEQFF. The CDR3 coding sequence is TGTGCCAGTCGATCACCCGGGGGGACAGAACCTTACAATGAGCAGTTCTTC.

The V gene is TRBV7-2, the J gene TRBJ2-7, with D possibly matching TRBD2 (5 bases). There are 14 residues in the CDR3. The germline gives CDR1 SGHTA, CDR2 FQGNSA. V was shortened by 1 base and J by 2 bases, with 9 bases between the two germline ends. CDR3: CASSLGASPYEQYF. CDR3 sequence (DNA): TGTGCCAGCAGCTTAGGGGCTAGCCCCTACGAGCAGTACTTC.

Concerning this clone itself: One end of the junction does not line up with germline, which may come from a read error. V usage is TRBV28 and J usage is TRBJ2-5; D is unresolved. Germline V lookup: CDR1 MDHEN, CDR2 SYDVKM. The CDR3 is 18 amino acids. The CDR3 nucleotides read TGTGCCAGCAGTTCACTGATCCTCCCCCGCAAAGACCAGGAGACCCAGTACTTC. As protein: CASSSLILPRKDQETQYF.

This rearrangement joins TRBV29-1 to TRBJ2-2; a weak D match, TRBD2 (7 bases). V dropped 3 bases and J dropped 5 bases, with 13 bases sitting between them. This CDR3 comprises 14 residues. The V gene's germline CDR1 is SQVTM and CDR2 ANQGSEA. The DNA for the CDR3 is TGCAGCGTTGAGGCGGGGGCCGGGACCGGGGAGCTGTTTTTT. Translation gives CSVEAGAGTGELFF.

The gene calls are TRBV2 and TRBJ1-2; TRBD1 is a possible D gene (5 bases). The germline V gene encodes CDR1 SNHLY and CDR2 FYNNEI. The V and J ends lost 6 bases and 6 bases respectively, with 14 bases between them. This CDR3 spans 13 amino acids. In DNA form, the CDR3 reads TGTGCCAGCAGGACAGCTGCGGGGGATGGCTACACCTTC. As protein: CASRTAAGDGYTF.

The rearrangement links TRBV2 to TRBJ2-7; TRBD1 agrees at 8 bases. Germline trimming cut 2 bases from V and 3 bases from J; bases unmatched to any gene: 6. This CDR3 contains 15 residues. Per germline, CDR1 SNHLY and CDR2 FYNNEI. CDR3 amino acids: CASSESGQGFYEQYF. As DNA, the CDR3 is TGTGCCAGCAGTGAAAGCGGACAGGGTTTCTACGAGCAGTACTTC. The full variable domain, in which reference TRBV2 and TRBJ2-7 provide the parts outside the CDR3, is EPEVTQTPSHQVTQMGQEVILRCVPISNHLYFYWYRQILGQKVEFLVSFYNNEISEKSEIFDDQFSVERPDGSNFTLKIRSTKLEDSAMYFCASSESGQGFYEQYFGPGTRLTVT.

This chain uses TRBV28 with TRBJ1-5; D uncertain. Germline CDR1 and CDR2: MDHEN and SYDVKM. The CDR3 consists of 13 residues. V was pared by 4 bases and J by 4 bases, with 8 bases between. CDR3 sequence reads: CASSSDWNQPQHF. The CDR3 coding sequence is TGTGCCAGCAGTTCCGACTGGAATCAGCCCCAGCATTTT.

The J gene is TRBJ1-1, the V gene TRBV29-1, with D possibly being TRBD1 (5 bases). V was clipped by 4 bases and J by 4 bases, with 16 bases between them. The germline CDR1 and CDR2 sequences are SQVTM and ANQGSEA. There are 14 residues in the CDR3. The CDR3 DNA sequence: TGCAGCGTTGGGGGGGAGGGGACCATCACTGAAGCTTTCTTT. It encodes CSVGGEGTITEAFF. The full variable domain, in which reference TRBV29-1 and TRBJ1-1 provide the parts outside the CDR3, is SAVISQKPSRDICQRGTSLTIQCQVDSQVTMMFWYRQQPGQSLTLIATANQGSEATYESGFVIDKFPISRPNLTFSTLTVSNMSPEDSSIYLCSVGGEGTITEAFFGQGTRLTVV.

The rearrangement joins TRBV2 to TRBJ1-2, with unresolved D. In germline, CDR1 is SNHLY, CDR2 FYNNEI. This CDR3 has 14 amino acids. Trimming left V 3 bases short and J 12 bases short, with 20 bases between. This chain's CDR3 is CASSERAPRSSNTF. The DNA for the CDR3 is TGTGCCAGCAGTGAGAGGGCACCGAGATCGAGCAACACCTTC.

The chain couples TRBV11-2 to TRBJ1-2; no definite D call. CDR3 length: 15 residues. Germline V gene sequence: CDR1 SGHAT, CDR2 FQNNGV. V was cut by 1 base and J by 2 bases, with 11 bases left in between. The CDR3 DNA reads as TGTGCCAGCAGCTTAGGGGGAGGGATGAACTATGGCTACACCTTC. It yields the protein CASSLGGGMNYGYTF.

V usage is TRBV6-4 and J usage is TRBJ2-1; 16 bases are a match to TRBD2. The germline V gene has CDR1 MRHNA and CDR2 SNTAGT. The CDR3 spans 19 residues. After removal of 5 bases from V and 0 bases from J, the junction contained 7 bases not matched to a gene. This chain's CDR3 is CASSPGGLAGGGSYNEQFF. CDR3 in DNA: TGTGCCAGCAGTCCCGGGGGACTAGCGGGAGGGGGCTCCTACAATGAGCAGTTCTTC.

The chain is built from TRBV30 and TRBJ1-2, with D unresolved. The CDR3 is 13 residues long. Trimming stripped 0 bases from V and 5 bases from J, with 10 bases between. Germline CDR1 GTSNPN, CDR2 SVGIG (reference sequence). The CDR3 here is CAWSVGGFYGYTF. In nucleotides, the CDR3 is TGTGCCTGGAGTGTGGGAGGGTTTTATGGCTACACCTTC.

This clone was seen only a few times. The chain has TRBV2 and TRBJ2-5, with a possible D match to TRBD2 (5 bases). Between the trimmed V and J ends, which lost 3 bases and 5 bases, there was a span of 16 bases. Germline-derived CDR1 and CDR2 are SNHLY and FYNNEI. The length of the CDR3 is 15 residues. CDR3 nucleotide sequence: TGTGCCAGCAGTGATAGGGAGAGTCTTTCGGAGACCCAGTACTTC. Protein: CASSDRESLSETQYF.

The CDR3 is CASTKDSGGTGELFF. CDR3 DNA: TGTGCCAGCACCAAGGACAGTGGGGGCACCGGGGAGCTGTTTTTT. The chain carries TRBV27 and TRBJ2-2; possible D gene TRBD1, 6 bases. The V gene's germline CDR1 is MNHEY and CDR2 SMNVEV (reference sequence). This CDR3 is built from 15 residues. V lost 7 bases and J lost 4, with 16 bases in between.

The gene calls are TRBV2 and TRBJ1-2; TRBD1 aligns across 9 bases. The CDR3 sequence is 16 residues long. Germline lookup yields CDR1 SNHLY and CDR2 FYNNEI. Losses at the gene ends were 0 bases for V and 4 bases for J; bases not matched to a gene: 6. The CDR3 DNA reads TGTGCCAGCAGTGAAGCGCAAGGGACAGGGCCCTATGGCTACACCTTC. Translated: CASSEAQGTGPYGYTF.

CDR3 coding DNA: TGTGCCAGCAGCTCCGCGGGCGGGAACGGGGAGCTGTTTTTT. Protein product: CASSSAGGNGELFF. J is TRBJ2-2 and V is TRBV5-6; D may be TRBD2 (6 bases). Between the trimmed V and J ends, which lost 3 bases and 7 bases, there was a span of 13 bases. The V gene's germline CDR1 is SGHDT and CDR2 YYEEEE. The CDR3 is made up of 14 amino acids.

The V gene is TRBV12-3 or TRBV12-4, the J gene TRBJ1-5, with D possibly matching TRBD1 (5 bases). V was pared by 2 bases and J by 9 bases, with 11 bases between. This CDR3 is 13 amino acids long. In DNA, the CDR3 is TGTGCCAGCAGTTTAAAGGCAGGGTCGCCCCAGCATTTT. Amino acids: CASSLKAGSPQHF.

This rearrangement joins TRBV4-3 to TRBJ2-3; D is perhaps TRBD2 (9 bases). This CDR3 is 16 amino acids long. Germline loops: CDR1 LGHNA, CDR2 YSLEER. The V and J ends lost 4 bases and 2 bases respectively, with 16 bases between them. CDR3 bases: TGCGCCAGCAGCCCTAGCGGGACAGGAGTCACAGATACGCAGTATTTT. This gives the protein CASSPSGTGVTDTQYF.

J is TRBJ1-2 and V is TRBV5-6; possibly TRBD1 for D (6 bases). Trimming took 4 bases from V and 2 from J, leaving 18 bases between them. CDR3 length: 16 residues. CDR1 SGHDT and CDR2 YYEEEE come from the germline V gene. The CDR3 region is CASSPAGQRINYGYTF. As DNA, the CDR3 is TGTGCCAGCAGCCCAGCGGGACAACGGATAAACTATGGCTACACCTTC.

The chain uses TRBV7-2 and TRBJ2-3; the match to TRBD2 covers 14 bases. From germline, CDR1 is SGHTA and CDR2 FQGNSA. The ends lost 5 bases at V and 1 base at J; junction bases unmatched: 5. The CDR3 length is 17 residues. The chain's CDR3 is CASSQGLAGDGTDTQYF. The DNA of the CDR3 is TGTGCCAGCAGCCAGGGACTAGCGGGGGATGGCACAGATACGCAGTATTTT. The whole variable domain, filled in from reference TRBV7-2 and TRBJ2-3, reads GAGVSQSPSNKVTEKGKDVELRCDPISGHTALYWYRQSLGQGLEFLIYFQGNSAPDKSGLPSDRFSAERTGGSVSTLTIQRTQQEDSAVYLCASSQGLAGDGTDTQYFGPGTRLTVL.

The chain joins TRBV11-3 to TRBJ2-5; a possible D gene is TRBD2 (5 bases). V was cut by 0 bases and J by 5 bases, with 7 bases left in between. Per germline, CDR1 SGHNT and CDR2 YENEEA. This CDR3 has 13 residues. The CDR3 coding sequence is TGTGCCAGCAGCTTAGATCCGGGGGAGACCCAGTACTTC. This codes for CASSLDPGETQYF.

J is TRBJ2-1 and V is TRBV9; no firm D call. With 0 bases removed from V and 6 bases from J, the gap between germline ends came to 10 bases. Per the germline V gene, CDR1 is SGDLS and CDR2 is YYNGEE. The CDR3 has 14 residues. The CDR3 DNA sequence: TGTGCCAGCAGCGTAGTCCCCACCCCCAATGAGCAGTTCTTC. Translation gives CASSVVPTPNEQFF.

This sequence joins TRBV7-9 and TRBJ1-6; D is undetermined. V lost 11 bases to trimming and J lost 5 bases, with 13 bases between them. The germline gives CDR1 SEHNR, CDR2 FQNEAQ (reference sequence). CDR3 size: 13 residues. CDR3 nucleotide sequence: TGTGCCGTGGGCACGGTAAATAATTCACCCCTCCACTTT. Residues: CAVGTVNNSPLHF. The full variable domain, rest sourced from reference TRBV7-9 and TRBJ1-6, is DTGVSQNPRHKITKRGQNVTFRCDPISEHNRLYWYRQTLGQGPEFLTYFQNEAQLEKSRLLSDRFSAERPKGSFSTLEIQRTEQGDSAMYLCAVGTVNNSPLHFGNGTRLTVT.

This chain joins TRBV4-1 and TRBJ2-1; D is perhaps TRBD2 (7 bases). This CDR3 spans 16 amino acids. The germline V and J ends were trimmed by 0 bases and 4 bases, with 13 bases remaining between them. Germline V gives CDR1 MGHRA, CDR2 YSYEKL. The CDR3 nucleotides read TGCGCCAGCAGCCAAGAGGGGGGGGCGCGGTACAATGAGCAGTTCTTC. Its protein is CASSQEGGARYNEQFF.

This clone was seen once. CDR3 sequence (DNA): TGTGCCAGCAGCTTGGAGACGGCCGCTAACTATGGCTACACCTTC. The encoded protein is CASSLETAANYGYTF. J is TRBJ1-2 and V is TRBV5-4, with unresolved D. Trimming removed 0 bases at V and 0 bases at J, with 9 bases between. This CDR3 is built from 15 residues. Germline CDR1 is SGHNT and CDR2 is YYREEE (reference sequence).

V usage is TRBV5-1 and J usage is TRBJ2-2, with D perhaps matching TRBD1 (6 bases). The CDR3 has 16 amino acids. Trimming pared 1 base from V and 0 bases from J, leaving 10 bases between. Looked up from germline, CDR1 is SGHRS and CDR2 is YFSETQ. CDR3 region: CASSLPGATNTGELFF. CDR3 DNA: TGCGCCAGCAGCTTGCCAGGGGCCACGAACACCGGGGAGCTGTTTTTT.

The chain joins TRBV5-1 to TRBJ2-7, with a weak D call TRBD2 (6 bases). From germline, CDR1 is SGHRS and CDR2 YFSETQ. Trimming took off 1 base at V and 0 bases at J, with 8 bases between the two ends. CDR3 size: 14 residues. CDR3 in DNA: TGCGCCAGCAGCTTGCCCGGGGGCTCCTACGAGCAGTACTTC. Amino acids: CASSLPGGSYEQYF.

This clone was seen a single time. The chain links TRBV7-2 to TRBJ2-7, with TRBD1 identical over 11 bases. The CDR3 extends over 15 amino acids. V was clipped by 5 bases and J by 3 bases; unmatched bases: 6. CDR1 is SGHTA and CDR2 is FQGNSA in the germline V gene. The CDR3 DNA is TGTGCCAGCAGCCTCTCCGGGACAGGGGGCTACGAGCAGTACTTC. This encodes CASSLSGTGGYEQYF. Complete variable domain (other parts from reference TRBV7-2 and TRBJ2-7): GAGVSQSPSNKVTEKGKDVELRCDPISGHTALYWYRQSLGQGLEFLIYFQGNSAPDKSGLPSDRFSAERTGGSVSTLTIQRTQQEDSAVYLCASSLSGTGGYEQYFGPGTRLTVT.

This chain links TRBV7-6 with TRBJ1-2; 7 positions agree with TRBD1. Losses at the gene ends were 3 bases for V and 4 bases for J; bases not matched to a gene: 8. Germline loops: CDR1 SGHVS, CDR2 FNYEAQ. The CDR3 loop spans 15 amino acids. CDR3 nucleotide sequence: TGTGCCAGCAGCTTCAGCCCGGGGACAGTCTATGGCTACACCTTC. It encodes CASSFSPGTVYGYTF.